The T cell receptor (beta chain) described here comes from a study of cytomegalovirus exposure and HLA in healthy donors. Points from the study as a whole: Reportedly, TCR beta sequences accurately predicted HLA-A and HLA-B alleles in most subjects. With further analysis later on, most CMV-associated TCR beta chains appeared HLA-restricted. Reports credit the classifier with highly specific, highly sensitive diagnosis of cytomegalovirus status. Several top significant clusters appeared, in a later analysis, to be linked to common viral pathogens.

The PCR employed 60 Vbeta primers together with 13 Jbeta primers. The data were produced by immunoSEQ multiplex PCR, yet TCRdb's version contains in-frame clones alone and is incomplete. The repertoire includes 150,000 to 200,000 clones, around 80% of them detected once, and approximately 4.7% sits in the top ten. This clone occurred once. Its target is not known. Trimming took off 6 bases at V and 2 bases at J, with 13 bases between the two ends. Germline-derived CDR1 and CDR2 are SNHLY and FYNNEI. This CDR3 is 14 amino acids long. Sequenced sample: PBMCs. The receptor was isolated from a woman aged 25-40 years in good health and CMV-seropositive. This chain uses TRBV2 with TRBJ1-2, with D perhaps matching TRBD1 (6 bases). In nucleotides, the CDR3 is TGTGCCAGCAGGTTACAGGGCTCAAACTATGGCTACACCTTC. Protein sequence: CASRLQGSNYGYTF.